One sample yielded the 27 T cell receptor beta chains listed below, sequenced in a study of T-cell memory formation after mild COVID-19. TCRdb re-analysed the 5' RACE reads in MiXCR, keeping a single row per CDR3 protein. This sample has about 410,000 distinct CDR3 sequences, with more than 20% found just once. The source material was PBMCs or a T cell subset sorted from them (not recorded which). These TCRs come from an adult woman who had mild COVID-19 (a few samples of this study predate the infection). Cell type and time point are not known.

This clonotype has more than one count but fewer than ten. The genes are TRBV7-9 and TRBJ2-1, with 9 nucleotides matching TRBD2. J gave up 9 bases and V 5 bases, and 8 bases lay outside the gene matches. Looked up from germline, CDR1 is SEHNR and CDR2 is FQNEAQ (reference sequence). The CDR3 has 14 amino acids. CDR3 in amino acids: CASSLSGGGGEQFF. CDR3 DNA: TGTGCCAGCAGCCTTAGCGGGGGCGGCGGTGAGCAGTTCTTC.

This clonotype was seen only a few times. The V and J genes are TRBV7-9 and TRBJ2-3; 7 bases agree with TRBD2. Germline V CDR1 and CDR2: SEHNR, FQNEAQ (reference sequence). Unmatched junction bases numbered 9, after V lost 3 bases and J lost 0 bases. The CDR3 totals 17 residues. The CDR3 sequence: CASSFYPSGGSTDTQYF. The CDR3 nucleotides are TGTGCCAGCAGCTTCTATCCTAGCGGCGGGAGCACAGATACGCAGTATTTT.

This clonotype was counted only a few times. This chain links TRBV7-6 with TRBJ2-3, with D maybe TRBD2 (5 bases). Trimming shortened V by 5 bases and J by 6 bases, and 15 bases separated the two germline ends. CDR3 length: 14 residues. CDR1 and CDR2 (germline): SGHVS, FNYEAQ. The CDR3 loop reads CASSPPGFGDTQYF. CDR3 bases: TGTGCCAGCAGCCCACCGGGGTTCGGGGATACGCAGTATTTT.

The chain joins TRBV6-2 or TRBV6-3 to TRBJ1-1, with no clear D. The V and J ends lost 2 bases and 6 bases respectively, with 13 bases between them. In germline, CDR1 is MNHEY, CDR2 SVGEGT. The CDR3 has 14 amino acids. CDR3 in DNA: TGTGCCAGCAGTTACGACGAAAAAGGGCCTGAAGCTTTCTTT. It specifies CASSYDEKGPEAFF.

In DNA, the CDR3 is TGTGCCAGCAGCCCTGGGGGAGGGGGTACCTACAATGAGCAGTTCTTC. It codes for CASSPGGGGTYNEQFF. The chain is built from TRBV5-5 and TRBJ2-1, with a possible D match to TRBD2 (7 bases). The CDR3 runs 16 residues. Germline V gene sequence: CDR1 SGHKS, CDR2 YYEKEE (reference sequence). V lost 4 bases to trimming and J lost 2 bases, with 16 bases between them.

This clonotype has only a few counts. CDR3 sequence reads: CASRIGLFYEQYF. In nucleotides, the CDR3 is TGTGCCAGCAGAATTGGACTGTTCTACGAGCAGTACTTC. J is TRBJ2-7 and V is TRBV6-6; D is perhaps TRBD2 (5 bases). The V gene's germline CDR1 is MNHNY and CDR2 SVGAGI (reference sequence). V lost 6 bases and J lost 3, with 12 bases in between. The CDR3 has 13 amino acids.

The sample holds a few counts of this clonotype. CDR3 amino acids: CASSSRDRSEAFF. In DNA, the CDR3 is TGTGCCAGCAGCAGCCGGGACAGGAGTGAAGCTTTCTTT. This rearrangement joins TRBV3-1 to TRBJ1-1, with 8 bases matching TRBD1. This CDR3 contains 13 residues. Germline V lookup: CDR1 LGHDT, CDR2 YNNKEL (reference sequence). V was clipped by 5 bases and J by 7 bases; unmatched bases: 6.

This clonotype was found a few times. The chain combines TRBV30 with TRBJ2-5, with D maybe TRBD2 (5 bases). This CDR3 region has 13 residues. The germline CDR1 and CDR2 sequences are GTSNPN and SVGIG (reference sequence). V lost 3 bases to trimming and J lost 4 bases, with 12 bases between them. The CDR3 loop is CAWSGNIGETQYF. Written as DNA, the CDR3 is TGTGCCTGGAGCGGGAATATCGGAGAGACCCAGTACTTC.

This clonotype was counted between two and nine times. V is TRBV6-5 and J is TRBJ1-2, with D possibly matching TRBD1 (5 bases). There are 14 residues in the CDR3. Trimming removed 1 base at V and 4 bases at J, with 10 bases between. The germline V gene has CDR1 MNHEY and CDR2 SVGAGI. CDR3 sequence: CASSYFDRSYGYTF. The CDR3 DNA reads TGTGCCAGCAGTTACTTTGACAGAAGCTATGGCTACACCTTC.

This clonotype was detected only a few times. The CDR3 sequence is CASSLAASGKVNEQFF. The CDR3 DNA reads as TGTGCCAGCAGCTTAGCGGCTAGCGGGAAAGTCAATGAGCAGTTCTTC. The chain couples TRBV7-6 to TRBJ2-1, with 9 nucleotides matching TRBD2. Looked up from germline, CDR1 is SGHVS and CDR2 is FNYEAQ. The CDR3 loop spans 16 amino acids. The V and J ends lost 0 bases and 6 bases, in that order; junction bases with no gene match: 6.

This clonotype showed up just a few times. The genes are TRBV21-1 and TRBJ2-7; the D call in the table, TRBD1, was not verified against the DNA. TRBV21-1 is an annotated pseudogene. CDR3 length: 14 residues. The DNA for the CDR3 is TGTGCCAGCAAATGGACAGGGGGGCTTGACGAGCAGTACTTC. Its protein product is CASKWTGGLDEQYF.

The chain carries TRBV24-1 and TRBJ1-2; a possible D gene is TRBD1 (6 bases). V lost 4 bases and J 3 bases, leaving 11 bases between the germline ends. The CDR3 length is 14 residues. Per the germline V gene, CDR1 is KGHDR and CDR2 is SFDVKD. The CDR3 is CATSEKGQYYGYTF. Written as DNA, the CDR3 is TGTGCCACCAGTGAAAAAGGACAGTACTATGGCTACACCTTC.

This clonotype was picked up a small number of times. The rearrangement joins TRBV12-3 or TRBV12-4 to TRBJ1-1, with D unresolved. The V end was cut by 10 bases, the J end by 3 bases, with 15 bases between. This CDR3 is built from 13 residues. CDR3 residues: CATRRAGYTEAFF. CDR3 in DNA: TGTGCCACCAGGAGGGCGGGGTACACTGAAGCTTTCTTT.

This clonotype was observed a handful of times. The chain has TRBV5-1 and TRBJ2-7; D uncertain. The CDR3 contains 13 residues. CDR1 is SGHRS, CDR2 YFSETQ, per germline. V was pared by 0 bases and J by 2 bases, with 6 bases between. CDR3 coding DNA: TGCGCCAGCAGCTTGGACGGAGCCTACGAGCAGTACTTC. Its protein product is CASSLDGAYEQYF.

This sequence joins TRBV7-3 and TRBJ2-7; no reliable D call. The CDR3 is 15 amino acids. V lost 0 bases to trimming and J lost 2 bases, with 11 bases between them. Germline values: CDR1 SGHTA, CDR2 FQGTGA. In DNA form, the CDR3 reads TGTGCCAGCAGCTTAACGAGAGCACCGACCTACGAGCAGTACTTC. Protein: CASSLTRAPTYEQYF.

The sample holds many counts of this clonotype. The chain employs TRBV7-3 and TRBJ2-3, with a weak D call TRBD2 (7 bases). Germline V gives CDR1 SGHTA, CDR2 FQGTGA. The CDR3 is 17 amino acids. Deletions cut 5 bases from V and 2 bases from J, with 20 bases between. For the CDR3, the DNA is TGTGCCAGCAGCGCCCAGGTGACGCGGGGGCACACAGATACGCAGTATTTT. This sequence encodes CASSAQVTRGHTDTQYF.

This chain connects TRBV6-5 to TRBJ2-7; the D gene could be TRBD1 or TRBD2 (5 bases each). Germline V lookup: CDR1 MNHEY, CDR2 SVGAGI. V lost 0 bases, J lost 2 bases, and 11 bases lay in between. The CDR3 has 15 residues. CDR3 in amino acids: CASSYSPGPAYEQYF. The CDR3 bases are TGTGCCAGCAGTTACTCGCCGGGACCCGCCTACGAGCAGTACTTC.

This clonotype occurred a few times. This chain connects TRBV27 to TRBJ1-1; D is unclear. The CDR3 extends over 13 amino acids. The V gene's germline CDR1 is MNHEY and CDR2 SMNVEV (reference sequence). Between the trimmed V and J ends, which lost 8 bases and 2 bases, there was a span of 12 bases. CDR3 amino acids: CASGLRSNTEAFF. The CDR3, as DNA: TGTGCCAGCGGACTAAGGTCTAACACTGAAGCTTTCTTT.

The sample holds a few counts of this clonotype. The genes are TRBV11-3 and TRBJ1-3, with D possibly TRBD1 on 5 matching bases. CDR1 is SGHNT, CDR2 YENEEA, per germline. V was shortened by 5 bases and J by 1 base, with 12 bases between the two germline ends. This CDR3 has 15 amino acids. DNA of the CDR3: TGTGCCAGCAGCGCCGGCGGGGGATCTGGAAACACCATATATTTT. It codes for CASSAGGGSGNTIYF.

This clonotype was observed many times. The rearrangement uses TRBV7-6 and TRBJ2-1; weak D call: TRBD2 (5 bases). The CDR3 has 15 amino acids. V lost 3 bases, J lost 6 bases, and 15 bases lay in between. Germline CDR1 SGHVS, CDR2 FNYEAQ. CDR3 region: CASSLGGGRLNEQFF. The CDR3 coding sequence is TGTGCCAGCAGCTTGGGTGGAGGACGTCTCAATGAGCAGTTCTTC.

The V gene is TRBV3-1, the J gene TRBJ1-1; TRBD1 aligns across 7 bases. V lost 4 bases, J lost 8 bases, and 10 bases stayed unmatched. The CDR3 runs to 14 residues. Germline V gene lookup returns CDR1 LGHDT and CDR2 YNNKEL (reference sequence). The CDR3 region is CASSPRTGEAEAFF. CDR3 nucleotide sequence: TGTGCCAGCAGCCCTAGGACAGGAGAAGCCGAAGCTTTCTTT.

The chain links TRBV7-6 to TRBJ2-5, with 14 positions matching TRBD2. The CDR3 runs to 15 residues. With 5 bases clipped from V and 5 bases from J, the junction kept 4 bases outside the gene matches. Germline V gene data show CDR1 as SGHVS and CDR2 as FNYEAQ. CDR3 in DNA: TGTGCCAGCAGCCAAAGACTAGCGGGAGGGGAGACCCAGTACTTC. Its protein product is CASSQRLAGGETQYF.

This clonotype was observed many times. The chain is built from TRBV12-3 or TRBV12-4 and TRBJ2-1; 7 nucleotides line up with TRBD1. The CDR3 consists of 15 residues. Germline trimming cut 5 bases from V and 1 base from J; bases unmatched to any gene: 5. CDR3 loop: CASSLLQGSYNEQFF. In nucleotides, the CDR3 is TGTGCCAGCAGTCTACTACAGGGGTCCTACAATGAGCAGTTCTTC.

The V and J genes are TRBV3-1 and TRBJ2-3; D is unresolved. The CDR3 has 14 residues. Germline V gives CDR1 LGHDT, CDR2 YNNKEL (reference sequence). V was shortened by 1 base and J by 2 bases, with 7 bases between the two germline ends. The CDR3 here is CASSQVADTDTQYF. CDR3 nucleotides: TGTGCCAGCAGCCAAGTGGCAGACACAGATACGCAGTATTTT.

The V and J genes are TRBV10-3 and TRBJ2-7; 7 positions agree with TRBD1. Germline trimming cut 5 bases from V and 6 bases from J; bases unmatched to any gene: 19. There are 17 residues in the CDR3. CDR1 and CDR2 from the germline V gene are ENHRY and SYGVKD. In nucleotides, the CDR3 is TGTGCCATCAGTCCCCCCCCGGGACAGAGCGCAGATGGCGAGCAGTACTTC. Translation gives CAISPPPGQSADGEQYF.

This clonotype was detected only a few times. The gene calls are TRBV12-3 or TRBV12-4 and TRBJ1-1; 11 bases are shared with TRBD1. V lost 2 bases to trimming and J lost 4 bases; unmatched junction nucleotides: 6. CDR3 size: 16 residues. CDR3 protein: CASSLLAGTGGTEAFF. Here the CDR3 DNA reads TGTGCCAGCAGTTTATTAGCCGGGACAGGGGGCACTGAAGCTTTCTTT.

This clonotype was observed many times. The chain employs TRBV6-2 or TRBV6-3 and TRBJ1-1; D is ambiguous. Trimming left V 3 bases short and J 1 base short, with 15 bases between. Per germline, CDR1 MNHEY and CDR2 SVGEGT. There are 16 residues in the CDR3. The CDR3 coding sequence is TGTGCCAGCAGTTATTCCTTGGGCACCAGGAACACTGAAGCTTTCTTT. This codes for CASSYSLGTRNTEAFF.